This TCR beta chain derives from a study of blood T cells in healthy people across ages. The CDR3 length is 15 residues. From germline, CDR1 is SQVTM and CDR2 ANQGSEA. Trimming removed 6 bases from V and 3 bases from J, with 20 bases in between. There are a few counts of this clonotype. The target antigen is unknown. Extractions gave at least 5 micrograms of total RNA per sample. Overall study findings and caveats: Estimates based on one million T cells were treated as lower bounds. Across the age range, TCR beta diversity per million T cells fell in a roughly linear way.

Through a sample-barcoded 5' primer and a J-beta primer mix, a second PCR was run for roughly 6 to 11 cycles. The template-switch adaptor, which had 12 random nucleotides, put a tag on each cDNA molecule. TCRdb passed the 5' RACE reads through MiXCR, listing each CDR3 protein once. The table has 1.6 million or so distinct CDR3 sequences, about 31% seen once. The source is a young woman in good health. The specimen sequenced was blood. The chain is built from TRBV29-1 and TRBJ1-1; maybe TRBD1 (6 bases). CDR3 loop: CSVLGGRGQYTEAFF. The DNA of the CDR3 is TGCAGCGTCTTAGGGGGGAGGGGACAATACACTGAAGCTTTCTTT.